This record covers a single T cell receptor (beta chain). The record originates from a study of blood T cell repertoires in COVID-19. Overall study: Samples came from the United States, Italy and Spain, spanning acute and convalescent COVID-19. From T cells, B-cell-depleted T cells, or PBMCs came the material, which was cDNA or gDNA.

Trimming cost V 5 bases and J 3 bases; bases outside gene matches: 5. Germline assignment: CDR1 PRHDT and CDR2 FYEKMQ (reference sequence). The CDR3 covers 15 residues. As handled by the study authors: For nucleated cells, counts were estimated from reference gene primer amplification. Method: immunoSEQ multiplex PCR; TCRdb's copy keeps in-frame clones and lacks some. V, J and clone size are taken as reported in that table, and D and trimming were inferred from the DNA itself. The table records more than 35,000 clones, approximately 83% of them present only once. This receptor was identified in an elderly woman with acute or convalescent COVID-19. The V call is TRBV13, the J call TRBJ2-3; 10 positions match TRBD2. The sample was peripheral blood. The chain's CDR3 is CASSVASGGTDTQYF. CDR3 bases: TGTGCCAGCAGCGTCGCTAGCGGGGGAACAGATACGCAGTATTTT.